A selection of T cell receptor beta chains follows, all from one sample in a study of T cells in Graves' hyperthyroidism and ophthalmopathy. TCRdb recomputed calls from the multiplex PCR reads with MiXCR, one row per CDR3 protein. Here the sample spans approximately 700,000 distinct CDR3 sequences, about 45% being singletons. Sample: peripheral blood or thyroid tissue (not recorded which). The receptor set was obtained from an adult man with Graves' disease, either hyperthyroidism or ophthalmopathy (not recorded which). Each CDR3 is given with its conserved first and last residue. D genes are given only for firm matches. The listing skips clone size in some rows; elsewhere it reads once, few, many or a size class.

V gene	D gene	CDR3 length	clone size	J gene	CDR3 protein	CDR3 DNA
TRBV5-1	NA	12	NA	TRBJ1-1	CASSAGVNPAFF	TGCGCCAGCAGCGCGGGGGTCAACCCAGCTTTCTTT
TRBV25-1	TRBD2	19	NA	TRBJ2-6	CASSQSRGREGSGANVLTF	TGTGCCAGCAGCCAAAGCCGGGGGAGGGAAGGCTCTGGGGCCAACGTCCTGACTTTC
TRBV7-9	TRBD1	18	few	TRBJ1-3	CASSLAGTDRGTSNTIYF	TGTGCCAGCAGCTTAGCGGGGACGGACAGGGGGACGTCGAACACCATATATTTT
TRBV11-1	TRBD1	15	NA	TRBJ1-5	CASSAGGQYNQPQHF	TGTGCCAGCAGCGCAGGGGGACAGTATAATCAGCCCCAGCATTTT
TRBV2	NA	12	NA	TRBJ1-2	CASSPAPVHYTF	TGTGCCAGCTCACCAGCGCCAGTTCACTACACCTTC
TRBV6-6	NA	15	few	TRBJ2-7	CASSYQGGSYYEQYF	TGTGCCAGCAGTTATCAGGGCGGCAGTTACTACGAGCAGTACTTC
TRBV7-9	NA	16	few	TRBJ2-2	CASSSRDTSNTGELFF	TGTGCCAGCAGTTCTCGGGACACTTCGAACACCGGGGAGCTGTTTTTT
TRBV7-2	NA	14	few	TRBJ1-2	CASSLETVNYGYTF	TGTGCCAGCAGCTTAGAGACAGTCAACTATGGCTACACCTTC
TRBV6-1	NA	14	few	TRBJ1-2	CASSPGPIRWGYTF	TGTGCCAGCAGCCCGGGACCCATACGTTGGGGCTACACCTTC
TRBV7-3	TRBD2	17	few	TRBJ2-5	CASSLTGASGGAETQYF	TGTGCCAGCAGCTTAACGGGGGCTAGCGGGGGGGCGGAGACCCAGTACTTC
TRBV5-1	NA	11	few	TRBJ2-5	CASSLGASQYF	TGCGCCAGCAGCTTGGGGGCATCCCAGTACTTC
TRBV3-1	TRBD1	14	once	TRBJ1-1	CASSLNNRGLEAFF	TGTGCCAGCAGCCTAAACAACAGGGGGCTTGAAGCTTTCTTT
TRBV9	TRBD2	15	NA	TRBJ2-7	CASSVGNSGAGEQYF	TGTGCCAGCAGCGTAGGTAATAGCGGGGCGGGCGAGCAGTACTTC
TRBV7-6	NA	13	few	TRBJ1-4	CASRPPGAEKLFF	TGTGCCAGCAGACCCCCCGGGGCAGAAAAACTGTTTTTT
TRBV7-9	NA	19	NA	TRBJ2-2	CASSSPPNRNSANTGELFF	TGTGCCAGCAGCTCCCCCCCTAACAGGAATAGCGCGAACACCGGGGAGCTGTTTTTT
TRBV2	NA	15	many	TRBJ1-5	CASSEWGGASQPQHF	TGTGCCAGCAGTGAATGGGGGGGGGCGAGTCAGCCCCAGCATTTT
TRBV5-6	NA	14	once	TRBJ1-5	CASSFGDSKGPQHF	TGTGCCAGCAGCTTCGGGGATAGCAAGGGGCCCCAGCATTTT
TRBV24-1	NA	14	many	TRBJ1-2	CATSDLQVNYGYTF	TGTGCCACCAGTGATTTACAGGTGAACTATGGCTACACCTTC
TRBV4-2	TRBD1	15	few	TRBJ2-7	CASSPGTGTSYEQYF	TGTGCCAGCAGCCCTGGGACAGGGACCTCCTACGAGCAGTACTTC
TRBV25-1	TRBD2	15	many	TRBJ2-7	CASSGLAGGPEEQYF	TGTGCCAGCAGTGGTCTAGCGGGAGGGCCAGAGGAGCAGTACTTC
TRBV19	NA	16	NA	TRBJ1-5	CASSRVQGATNQPQHF	TGTGCCAGTAGTAGAGTGCAGGGAGCTACCAATCAGCCCCAGCATTTT